This TCR beta chain comes out of a study of shared T cell receptors in the human thymus. Measured with immunoSEQ multiplex PCR; TCRdb has only the in-frame clones, and not every one. There are 640,000 or so clones in the sample; roughly 86% occur only once, and roughly 0.0087% lies in the top ten. This clone was seen a single time. V lost 8 bases, J lost 9 bases, and 9 bases stayed unmatched. The CDR3 has 13 residues. CDR1 MNHEY and CDR2 SVGAGI come from the germline V gene. The data also belong to a second study, concerning human thymus T cells.

V and J are TRBV6-5 and TRBJ2-1, with 8 bases aligning to TRBD1. The sequence derives from a boy under two years old with a congenital heart defect. What was sequenced was thymocytes. This CDR3 is CASGRQGKGEQFF. CDR3 in DNA: TGTGCCAGCGGGAGACAGGGGAAGGGTGAGCAGTTCTTC.